This T cell receptor (beta chain) appears in the sequencing data of a study of T cells in tumors after PD-1 blockade. V dropped 4 bases and J dropped 5 bases, with 14 bases sitting between them. Germline loops: CDR1 SGHDN, CDR2 FVKESK. CDR3 length: 14 residues. The assay was immunoSEQ multiplex PCR, and TCRdb's table has in-frame clones only and misses some. The repertoire holds more than 11,000 clones, with about 82% as singletons. The receptor comes from a human donor with basal cell carcinoma. The sequenced sample was PBMCs, obtained after anti-PD-1 treatment. The chain uses TRBV14 and TRBJ1-1; D gene uncertain. The DNA for the CDR3 is TGTGCCAGCAGCCTCACCCGGGGAGGGACTGAAGCTTTCTTT. This gives the protein CASSLTRGGTEAFF.